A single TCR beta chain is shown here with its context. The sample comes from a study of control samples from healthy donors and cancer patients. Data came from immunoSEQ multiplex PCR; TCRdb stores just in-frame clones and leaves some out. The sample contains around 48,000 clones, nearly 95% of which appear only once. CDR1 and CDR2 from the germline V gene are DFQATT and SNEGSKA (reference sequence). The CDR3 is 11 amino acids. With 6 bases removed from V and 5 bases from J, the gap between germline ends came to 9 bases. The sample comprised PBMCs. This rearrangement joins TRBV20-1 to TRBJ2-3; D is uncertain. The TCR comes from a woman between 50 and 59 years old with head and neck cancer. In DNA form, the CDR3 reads TGCAGTGCCCCGTATGTAGATACGCAGTATTTT. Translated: CSAPYVDTQYF.